This TCR beta chain emerged from a study of identical twins (dated by TCRdb to 2016 to 2017). Concerning the study at large: To test whether fetal clonotypes persist, the study used deep sequencing on TCR alpha and beta repertoires from monozygotic twins, unrelated adults of various ages, and cord blood. To rule out contamination, the twin experiments were replicated at different times with different library preparation protocols.

This clonotype was detected ten times or more. No cognate antigen has been identified for it. No much larger clonotype is one base removed from it; base qualities were not supplied. Overall study results and their limits: Fewer insertions were carried by abundant cord blood beta clonotypes, a similar but weaker trend appeared in young adult naive repertoires, and no such trend appeared in memory repertoires. Zero-insertion analyses could be partly confounded by invariant T cells such as MAIT and iNKT, although diverse VJ usage argued against such confounding for most clonotypes. The excess sharing between twins in beta out-of-frame sequences was weaker because fewer shared sequences reduced the signal-to-noise ratio. Compared with coincidental sharing between unrelated individuals, an excess of low generation-probability sequences was observed among out-of-frame TCR alpha sequences shared between twins. In monozygotic twins, out-of-frame TCR alpha sharing was systematically underestimated by recombination models, although the models agreed with sharing between unrelated individuals. Because the same donors could not be followed over many years, the conclusions depended on cross-sectional statistical analysis.

V is cut back by 10 bases and J by 1 base, with 2 bases in the junction unmatched. The CDR3 contains 12 residues, cysteine and phenylalanine counted. Kept here is only the CDR3 DNA, which spans 36 bases and is read in frame from base 1. Looking up the germline V gene (reference sequence) yields CDR1 MNHNY and CDR2 SVGAGI. The library was generated by 5' RACE. Sequencer: Illumina HiSeq 2000. Template switching introduced a universal primer binding site; the final cDNA contained a unique molecular identifier, enabling accurate counting of TCR cDNA molecules. Specific primers in the conserved constant-segment region were used to synthesize first-strand cDNA for the TCR alpha and beta chains. To control for contamination, every cDNA library was double barcoded, receiving both a SMART-Mk sample barcode and Illumina barcodes. TruSeq adapter sequences along with Illumina sample barcodes were introduced in two successive PCR steps. The Illumina HiSeq platform was used with custom primers to sequence TCR alpha and beta cDNA libraries. For the original study's pipeline: MiGEC processed the raw reads to extract unique molecular identifiers, while MiXCR was used to determine the CDR3 positions. For each individual, recombination models were inferred using an EM algorithm with the repgenHMM and IGoR tools. The analysis of shared clonotypes was done with the tcR package in R, with sharing normalized by the product of cloneset sizes. Out-of-frame nonproductive sequences were analyzed to study raw recombination free of thymic and clonal selection effects. TCRdb handled the public reads itself, with Q25 trimming in fastp and clone calling in MiXCR, and kept productive beta chains. Identical CDR3 protein sequences are pooled into one entry, listed with their most common genes and DNA. These V and J calls derive from TCRdb rather than the authors' analysis. In all, the sample holds under 800,000 distinct CDR3 sequences, and 21% of those were seen once. The top ten hold 4.3% of the sample.

All donors were healthy Caucasians. The twin cohort comprised three pairs of female monozygotic twins, all aged about 18 to 30 years. Peripheral blood mononuclear cells were used as the source from which RNA for TCR libraries was isolated. These data are also associated with another study on T cells expressing NK-cell markers. As that second study puts it: About 8 donors provided sorted CD3+CD56+NKG2C+, CD3+CD56+NKG2C- and CD3+CD56-NKG2C+ T-cell subsets, whose TCR beta-chain repertoires were profiled. Of the eight sequenced donors, seven were found to be HCMV-seropositive and one was found to be HCMV-seronegative. In several experiments an anti-gammadeltaTCR antibody was added to restrict sorting to alphabetaTCR-expressing T cells. In a handful of donors, the dominant CD3+CD56+NKG2C+ clonotypes ranked among the top 10 CD8+ clonotypes, making up about 1.0-7.5% of CD8+ T cells. Those dominant clonotypes were again the most abundant among CD3+CD56-NKG2C+ cells in a few donors, at about 25-60.1%. Whether the expanded NKG2C-expressing T cell clones were specific for HCMV antigens was left unclear. All eight donors whose samples were sequenced were randomly selected healthy volunteers, three of them men and five women. To determine HCMV serostatus, a commercial ELISA kit was used to detect HCMV-specific IgG in serum. For five to seven donors, unsorted PBMC were also used to sequence bulk peripheral blood T-cell repertoires. Reads were demultiplexed and grouped by UMI with MIGEC, and clonotypes were assembled and quantified with MiTCR. Only TCR cDNA sequences supported by at least two reads were kept to exclude erroneous sequences. Downstream repertoire analysis used the tcR package, and clonotypes were matched across fractions by CDR3 nucleotide sequence plus V segment. VDJmatch was used to annotate antigen specificity against VDJdb, with one amino acid substitution allowed in CDR3.

This chain is built from TRBV6-6 and TRBJ1-1, and TRBD1 matches 8 of the central bases. Sequenced material: PBMCs. This TCR derives from a woman aged 18 to 35 in good health. The DNA sequence reads TGTGCCACCGGACAGGGGAACACTGAAGCTTTCTTT. It translates to CATGQGNTEAFF.